These 21 T cell receptor beta chains share one sample of origin, sequenced in a study of T cell repertoires in cytomegalovirus infection. Their recognized antigens are unknown. TCRdb used MiXCR to reprocess the reads, holding one entry per CDR3 protein. Of a few hundred thousand distinct CDR3 sequences listed, around 40% were seen once; the top ten hold 48%. Material: cultured PBMCs, obtained from culture after CMV antigen stimulation. All receptors derive from a human donor in good health (CMV status not recorded). Some clones in this sample may be carry-over from other donors' samples.

This sequence joins TRBV7-9 and TRBJ1-1; 8 positions match TRBD1. The ends lost 7 bases at V and 5 bases at J; junction bases unmatched: 12. CDR1 SEHNR and CDR2 FQNEAQ come from the germline V gene (reference sequence). The CDR3 spans 15 residues. CDR3 region: CASTIPGGGETEAFF. The CDR3 DNA follows: TGTGCCAGCACCATCCCAGGGGGCGGTGAGACTGAAGCTTTCTTT.

This chain links TRBV6-2 or TRBV6-3 with TRBJ2-3, with D possibly called TRBD1 or TRBD2 (5 bases each). Germline V gene lookup returns CDR1 MNHEY and CDR2 SVGEGT. The CDR3 loop spans 15 amino acids. V was pared by 2 bases and J by 8 bases, with 17 bases between. CDR3 in amino acids: CASSYAGTNTGTQYF. In nucleotides, the CDR3 is TGTGCCAGCAGTTACGCAGGGACCAACACGGGTACGCAGTATTTT.

This clonotype was counted between two and nine times. The rearrangement uses TRBV7-9 and TRBJ2-2, with 8 bases fitting TRBD2. The CDR3 has 16 residues. Germline assignment: CDR1 SEHNR and CDR2 FQNEAQ (reference sequence). The V gene end was trimmed by 7 bases and the J gene end by 8 bases; junction bases not matched to a gene: 15. For the CDR3, the DNA is TGTGCCAGCAACTCCCCACTAGCGGAGAGAGCGGGGGAGCTGTTTTTT. It specifies CASNSPLAERAGELFF.

This clonotype came up once. The chain recombines TRBV14 with TRBJ2-2; 7 bases are a match to TRBD2. From germline, CDR1 is SGHDN and CDR2 FVKESK. V shed 1 base and J 1 base; nucleotides not matched to a gene: 6. This CDR3 region has 17 residues. The CDR3 region is CASSQGSSGGNTGELFF. CDR3 in DNA: TGTGCCAGCAGCCAAGGCTCTAGCGGAGGGAACACCGGGGAGCTGTTTTTT.

The J gene is TRBJ1-1, the V gene TRBV7-9; no definite D call. The CDR3 runs 17 residues. The germline V gene encodes CDR1 SEHNR and CDR2 FQNEAQ (reference sequence). V gave up 1 base and J gave up 2 bases, with 17 bases separating them. The CDR3 is CASSLGWPRPTNTEAFF. CDR3 DNA sequence: TGTGCCAGCAGCTTAGGGTGGCCGAGGCCAACAAACACTGAAGCTTTCTTT.

This clonotype was counted a single time. This chain links TRBV19 with TRBJ2-1; unclear D gene. CDR1 LNHDA and CDR2 SQIVND come from the germline V gene (reference sequence). The CDR3 is made up of 18 amino acids. The V and J ends lost 4 bases and 0 bases respectively, with 19 bases between them. CDR3 sequence reads: CASSTETPRFFSYNEQFF. The CDR3 coding sequence is TGTGCCAGTAGTACCGAGACCCCGCGGTTCTTCTCCTACAATGAGCAGTTCTTC. The full variable domain, its missing parts supplied by reference TRBV19 and TRBJ2-1, is DGGITQSPKYLFRKEGQNVTLSCEQNLNHDAMYWYRQDPGQGLRLIYYSQIVNDFQKGDIAEGYSVSREKKESFPLTVTSAQKNPTAFYLCASSTETPRFFSYNEQFFGPGTRLTVL.

The chain has TRBV2 and TRBJ1-4, with no clear D. Trimming left V 2 bases short and J 11 bases short, with 6 bases between. Germline assignment: CDR1 SNHLY and CDR2 FYNNEI. This CDR3 region has 11 residues. The CDR3 is CASSEMAKLFF. The CDR3 DNA reads as TGTGCCAGCAGTGAAATGGCTAAACTGTTTTTT.

Worth noting for this clonotype: Compared with germline, one end of the junction differs, possibly owing to a read error. The CDR3 bases are TGTGCCAGCAGCCGAGAGGGGACAGGGGGGCGGAGAATTGTCTTC. Its protein product is CASSREGTGGRRIVF. The V and J genes are TRBV7-2 and TRBJ2-5; 11 positions match TRBD1. The CDR3 is 15 amino acids. The germline V gene encodes CDR1 SGHTA and CDR2 FQGNSA.

This sequence joins TRBV12-3 or TRBV12-4 and TRBJ1-2; TRBD1 aligns across 7 bases. Trimming removed 6 bases from V and 4 bases from J; junction bases left unmatched: 11. The CDR3 is made up of 15 amino acids. CDR3 DNA sequence: TGTGCCAGCAGGGCCGGGACAGCCACCTCCTATGGCTACACCTTC. This sequence encodes CASRAGTATSYGYTF.

V is TRBV20-1 and J is TRBJ2-7; 12 bases are a match to TRBD1. V trimming: 2 bases; J trimming: 6 bases; junction bases outside the gene matches: 5. The CDR3 consists of 14 residues. Per germline, CDR1 DFQATT and CDR2 SNEGSKA (reference sequence). The CDR3 region has the DNA TGCAGTGCTAGATCGGGACAGGGGGCGGCCGAGCAGTACTTC. This codes for CSARSGQGAAEQYF.

This clonotype turned up a few times. The rearrangement joins TRBV6-5 to TRBJ2-1; 7 nucleotides match TRBD1. Looked up from germline, CDR1 is MNHEY and CDR2 is SVGAGI. The V segment lost 7 bases and the J segment 7 bases; nucleotides outside the gene matches: 10. The CDR3 is made up of 14 amino acids. The CDR3 region has the DNA TGTGCCAGCATATCAGGGGGTGGTTGGAATGAGCAGTTCTTC. It codes for CASISGGGWNEQFF.

This clonotype has a handful of counts. The rearrangement links TRBV4-3 to TRBJ1-5, with unresolved D. V gave up 5 bases and J gave up 6 bases, with 11 bases separating them. Per the germline V gene, CDR1 is LGHNA and CDR2 is YSLEER. The CDR3 spans 13 residues. In DNA form, the CDR3 reads TGCGCCAGCAGCTCAGACGGGATTCAGCCCCAGCATTTT. Translation gives CASSSDGIQPQHF.

The table lists this clonotype with a few counts. The chain has TRBV7-2 and TRBJ2-7; D unclear. The CDR3 is made up of 12 amino acids. Germline values: CDR1 SGHTA, CDR2 FQGNSA. V was cut by 3 bases and J by 0 bases, with 3 bases left in between. The CDR3 DNA reads TGTGCCAGCAGCTTCCCCTCCTACGAGCAGTACTTC. This codes for CASSFPSYEQYF.

This chain connects TRBV7-6 to TRBJ2-1; D gene unclear. Germline CDR1 SGHVS, CDR2 FNYEAQ. The V and J ends lost 0 bases and 9 bases respectively, with 6 bases between them. The CDR3 covers 12 residues. In nucleotides, the CDR3 is TGTGCCAGCAGCTTAGCGTATGGTGAGCAGTTCTTC. It is translated as CASSLAYGEQFF.

This clonotype was observed once. The chain couples TRBV7-2 to TRBJ2-1; D might be TRBD1 (5 bases). V lost 5 bases, J lost 13 bases, and 21 bases lay in between. The CDR3 contains 14 residues. CDR1 and CDR2 from the germline V gene are SGHTA and FQGNSA. The CDR3 reads CASSGDLGRATQFF. Here the CDR3 DNA reads TGTGCCAGCAGCGGAGACTTGGGGCGAGCGACCCAGTTCTTC.

The chain employs TRBV28 and TRBJ2-1, with a tentative D call TRBD2 (6 bases). Trimming took 6 bases from V and 6 from J, leaving 24 bases between them. The CDR3 totals 17 residues. Germline-derived CDR1 and CDR2 are MDHEN and SYDVKM. The DNA of the CDR3 is TGTGCCAGCAGCCCACAGGTCGATAGCGGAGCCCTCAATGAGCAGTTCTTC. This gives the protein CASSPQVDSGALNEQFF.

The chain links TRBV6-2 or TRBV6-3 to TRBJ2-5; TRBD2 agrees at 9 bases. Per germline, CDR1 MNHEY and CDR2 SVGEGT. V dropped 2 bases and J dropped 5; count of bases not matched to a gene: 6. CDR3 length: 15 amino acids. CDR3 in amino acids: CASSYAGGAGETQYF. DNA for the CDR3: TGTGCCAGCAGTTACGCGGGGGGGGCCGGGGAGACCCAGTACTTC.

This clonotype has only a few counts. The genes are TRBV7-2 and TRBJ2-6, with D unresolved. CDR1 is SGHTA and CDR2 is FQGNSA in the germline V gene. V was pared by 4 bases and J by 0 bases, with 7 bases between. This CDR3 is 15 amino acids long. The CDR3 is CASSSTPSGANVLTF. The DNA of the CDR3 is TGTGCCAGCAGCTCAACTCCCTCTGGGGCCAACGTCCTGACTTTC.

This clonotype was seen a handful of times. V is TRBV12-3 or TRBV12-4 and J is TRBJ2-5, with TRBD2 matching over 13 bases. There are 19 residues in the CDR3. The V gene end was trimmed by 0 bases and the J gene end by 5 bases; junction bases not matched to a gene: 12. CDR3 loop: CASSLARPLPGLAGETQYF. CDR3 nucleotides: TGTGCCAGCAGTTTAGCCAGACCCCTCCCGGGACTAGCGGGGGAGACCCAGTACTTC.

The genes are TRBV12-3 or TRBV12-4 and TRBJ1-1; weak D call: TRBD1 (5 bases). V was clipped by 7 bases and J by 1 base, with 13 bases between them. The CDR3 contains 14 residues. The CDR3 loop is CASKWDWENTEAFF. Written as DNA, the CDR3 is TGTGCCAGCAAGTGGGACTGGGAGAACACTGAAGCTTTCTTT.

The chain recombines TRBV20-1 with TRBJ2-5; 12 bases fit TRBD2. This CDR3 region has 14 residues. V was pared by 6 bases and J by 5 bases, with 7 bases of the junction left unmatched. Germline V gives CDR1 DFQATT, CDR2 SNEGSKA (reference sequence). The CDR3 DNA sequence: TGCAGTGCAAGCAGACTAGCGGGGGTGGAGACCCAGTACTTC. This gives the protein CSASRLAGVETQYF.